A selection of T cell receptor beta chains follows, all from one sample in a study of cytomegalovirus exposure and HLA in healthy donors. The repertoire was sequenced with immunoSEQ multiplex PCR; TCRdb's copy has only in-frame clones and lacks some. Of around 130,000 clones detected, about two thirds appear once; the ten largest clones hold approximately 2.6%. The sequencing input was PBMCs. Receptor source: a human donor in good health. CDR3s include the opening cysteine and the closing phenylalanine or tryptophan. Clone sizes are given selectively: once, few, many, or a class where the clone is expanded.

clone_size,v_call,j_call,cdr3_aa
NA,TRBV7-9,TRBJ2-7,CASSLVGSGRAYEQYF
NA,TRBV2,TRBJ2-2,CASIGNRTDTGELFF
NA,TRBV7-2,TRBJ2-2,CASRGFANTGELFF
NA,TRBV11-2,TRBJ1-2,CASSSRGTDYGYTF
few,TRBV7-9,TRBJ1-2,CASSHTGDHYGYTF
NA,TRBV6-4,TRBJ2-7,CASSGNTFLPYEQYF
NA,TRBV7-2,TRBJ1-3,CASSLEGTGGTGNTIYF
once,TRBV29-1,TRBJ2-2,CSVRDSANTGELFF
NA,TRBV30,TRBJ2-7,CAWSNGRDRAYEQYF
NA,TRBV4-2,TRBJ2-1,CASSQLGLDLNEQFF
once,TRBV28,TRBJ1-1,CASSPGGAQPEAFF
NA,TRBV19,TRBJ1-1,CASKGALGTEAFF
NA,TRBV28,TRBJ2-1,CASSLFRGSYNEQFF
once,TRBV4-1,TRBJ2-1,CASSQEGTSGIPDSEQFF
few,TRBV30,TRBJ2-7,CAWTALSYEQYF
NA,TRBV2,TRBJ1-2,CVSRGQGGYGYTF
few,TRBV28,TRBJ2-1,CASSIGGTGWYNEQFF
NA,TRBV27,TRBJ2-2,CASSVAGASNTGELFF
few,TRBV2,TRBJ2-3,CASNTGTLGDTQYF
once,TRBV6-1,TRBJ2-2,CASREGAGELFF
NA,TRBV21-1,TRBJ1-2,CASSITGRVYGYTF
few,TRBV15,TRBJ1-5,CATSRDGQGNQPQHF
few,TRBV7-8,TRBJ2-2,CASSLRLAGGLWTGELFF
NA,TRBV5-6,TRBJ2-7,CASSFGNSYEQYF
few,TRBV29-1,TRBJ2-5,CSVELDRGRQETQYF
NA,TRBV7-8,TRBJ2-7,CASSQTDRGLYEQYF
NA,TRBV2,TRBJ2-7,CASSGGRASPSSYEQYF
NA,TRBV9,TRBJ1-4,CASSPESGVANEKLFF
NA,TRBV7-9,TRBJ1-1,CSSSLVANRGRNTEAFF
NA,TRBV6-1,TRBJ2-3,CASRRTSYTDTQYF